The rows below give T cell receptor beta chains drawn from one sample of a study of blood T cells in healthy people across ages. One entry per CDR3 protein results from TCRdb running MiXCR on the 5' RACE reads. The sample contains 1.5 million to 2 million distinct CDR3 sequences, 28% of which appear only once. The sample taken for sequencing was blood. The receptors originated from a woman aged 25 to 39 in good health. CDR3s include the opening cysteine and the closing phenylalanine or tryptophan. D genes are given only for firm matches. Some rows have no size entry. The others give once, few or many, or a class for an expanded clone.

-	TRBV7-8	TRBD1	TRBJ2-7	CASSLGFTPGQGQNEQYF	TGTGCCAGCAGCTTAGGATTTACGCCGGGACAGGGGCAAAACGAGCAGTACTTC
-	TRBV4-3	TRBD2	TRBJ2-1	CASSQDLNGRWGEQFF	TGCGCCAGCAGCCAAGATCTGAACGGGAGGTGGGGTGAGCAGTTCTTC
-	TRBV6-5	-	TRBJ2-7	CASSTGCEQYF	TGTGCCAGCAGCACAGGGTGCGAGCAGTACTTC
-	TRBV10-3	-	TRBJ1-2	CAISESMAGRGYTF	TGTGCCATCAGTGAGTCAATGGCCGGGAGGGGCTACACCTTC
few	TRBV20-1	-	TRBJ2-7	CSASQDGYEQYF	TGCAGTGCTAGTCAGGACGGCTACGAGCAGTACTTC
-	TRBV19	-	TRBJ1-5	CASSIGWPQHF	TGTGCCAGTAGTATTGGATGGCCCCAGCATTTT
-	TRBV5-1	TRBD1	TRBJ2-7	CASTPGIEGGFSYEQYF	TGCGCCAGCACCCCAGGGATAGAAGGGGGCTTCTCCTACGAGCAGTACTTC
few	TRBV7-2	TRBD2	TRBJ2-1	CASSVGTSALNEQFF	TGTGCCAGCAGCGTCGGGACTAGCGCTTTGAATGAGCAGTTCTTC
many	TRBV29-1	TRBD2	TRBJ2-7	CSVAQGLAGVYEQYF	TGCAGCGTTGCACAAGGACTAGCGGGAGTATACGAGCAGTACTTC
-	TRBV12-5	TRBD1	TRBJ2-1	CVSGPGQTLNEQFF	TGTGTTAGTGGCCCGGGACAGACTCTTAATGAGCAGTTCTTC
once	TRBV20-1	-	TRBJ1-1	CSAISRSNTEAFF	TGCAGTGCTATCAGTCGGAGTAACACTGAAGCTTTCTTT
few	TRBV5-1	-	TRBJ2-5	CASSLRQGYQETQYF	TGCGCCAGCAGCTTGCGTCAGGGATACCAAGAGACCCAGTACTTC
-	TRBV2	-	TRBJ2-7	CASTQDGKTYEQYF	TGTGCCAGCACCCAGGACGGGAAGACCTACGAGCAGTACTTC
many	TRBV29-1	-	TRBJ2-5	CSAAQRGQETQYF	TGCAGCGCTGCTCAGAGGGGCCAAGAGACCCAGTACTTC
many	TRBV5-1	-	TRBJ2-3	CASSPTESFTDTQYF	TGCGCCAGCAGCCCGACAGAGTCTTTCACAGATACGCAGTATTTT
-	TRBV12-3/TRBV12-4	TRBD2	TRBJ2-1	CASSNGGVHNEQFF	TGTGCCAGCAGTAACGGGGGGGTGCACAATGAGCAGTTCTTC
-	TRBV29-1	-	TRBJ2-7	CSVEDRTVGIQYF	TGCAGCGTTGAAGATAGGACGGTGGGGATACAGTACTTC